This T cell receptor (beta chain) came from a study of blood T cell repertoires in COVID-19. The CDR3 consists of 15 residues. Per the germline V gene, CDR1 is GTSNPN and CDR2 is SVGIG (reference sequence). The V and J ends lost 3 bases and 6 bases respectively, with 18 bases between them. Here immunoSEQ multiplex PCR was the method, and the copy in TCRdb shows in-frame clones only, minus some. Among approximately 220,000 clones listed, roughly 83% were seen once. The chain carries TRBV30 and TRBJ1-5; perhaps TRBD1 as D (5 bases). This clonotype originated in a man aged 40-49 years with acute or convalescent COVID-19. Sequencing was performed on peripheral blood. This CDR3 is CAWSDGAGVSQPQHF. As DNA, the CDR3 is TGTGCCTGGAGCGACGGGGCGGGGGTGAGTCAGCCCCAGCATTTT. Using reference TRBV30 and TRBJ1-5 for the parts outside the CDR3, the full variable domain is SQTIHQWPATLVQPVGSPLSLECTVEGTSNPNLYWYRQAAGRGLQLLFYSVGIGQISSEVPQNLSASRPQDRQFILSSKKLLLSDSGFYLCAWSDGAGVSQPQHFGDGTRLSIL.